This T cell receptor delta chain comes out of a study of γδ T cells in repeated Plasmodium falciparum infection. Study details: Malian repertoires were sampled cross-sectionally without transmission and longitudinally through febrile malaria.

Worth noting for this clone: TCRdb's entry gives the protein of a much larger clone, which mismatches this DNA's translation at residues 7 and 8, likely from a read error; the protein reported here is translated from the DNA.

Each sorted gammadelta sample had TRG and TRD chains sequenced. TCRdb re-called the multiplex PCR reads via CATT. The repertoire holds over 90,000 delta-chain clones, with 0.75% to 1% as singletons. Input material: gamma-delta T cells from blood. This TCR was recovered from a pool of human donors (malaria-infected and uninfected, not separated).

CDR3 sequence (DNA): TGTGCCTGTGACTTACTGGTGAGTCCTTTGGAGTACACCGATAAACTCATCTTT. Translated: CACDLLVSPLEYTDKLIF. V is TRDV2 and J is TRDJ1; D is perhaps TRDD3 (5 bases). The CDR3 is 18 amino acids. The germline V and J ends were trimmed by 3 bases and 0 bases, with 22 bases remaining between them. Germline CDR1 is GEAIGNYY and CDR2 is EKD.